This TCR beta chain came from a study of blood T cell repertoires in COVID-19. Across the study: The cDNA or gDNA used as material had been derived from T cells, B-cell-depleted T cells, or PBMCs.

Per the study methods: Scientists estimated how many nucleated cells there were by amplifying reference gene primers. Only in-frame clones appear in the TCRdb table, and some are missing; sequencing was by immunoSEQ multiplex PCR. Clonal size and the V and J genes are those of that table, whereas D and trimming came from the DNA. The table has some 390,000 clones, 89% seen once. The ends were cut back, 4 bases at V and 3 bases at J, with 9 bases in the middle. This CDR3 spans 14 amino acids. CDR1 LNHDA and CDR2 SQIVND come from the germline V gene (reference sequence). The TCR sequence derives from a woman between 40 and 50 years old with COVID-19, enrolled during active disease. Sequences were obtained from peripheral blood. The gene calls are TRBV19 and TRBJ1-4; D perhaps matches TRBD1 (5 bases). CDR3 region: CASSTQVSNEKLFF. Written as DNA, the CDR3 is TGTGCCAGTAGTACACAGGTTTCTAATGAAAAACTGTTTTTT.